Listed below are T cell receptor beta chains from one sample, sequenced in a study of beta chain features in type 1 diabetes. Generated by immunoSEQ multiplex PCR, the TCRdb table keeps only in-frame clones and is missing some. The sample holds fewer than 400,000 clones, 6.5% to 10% seen once. The sequenced material came from central memory CD4+ T cells from blood. The receptor set was obtained from a woman younger than 30 in good health. Each CDR3 is given with its conserved first and last residue. Fields, in order: D gene, V gene, J gene, clone size, CDR3 DNA, CDR3 protein. A D gene is named only where the DNA matches it firmly. Clone sizes are given selectively: once, few, many, or a class where the clone is expanded.

d_call: -
v_call: TRBV11-2
j_call: TRBJ2-4
clone_size: -
cdr3_nt: TGTGCCAGCAGCTTAGTGTCAGGAGCACCCAAAAACATTCAGTACTTC
cdr3_aa: CASSLVSGAPKNIQYF

d_call: -
v_call: TRBV5-1
j_call: TRBJ2-7
clone_size: few
cdr3_nt: TGCGCCAGCAGCTTGGGACAAAGCTCCTACGAGCAGTACTTC
cdr3_aa: CASSLGQSSYEQYF

d_call: -
v_call: TRBV2
j_call: TRBJ2-5
clone_size: -
cdr3_nt: TGTGCCAGCAGACCCCGGGACTCTTCACAAGAGACCCAGTACTTC
cdr3_aa: CASRPRDSSQETQYF

d_call: TRBD2
v_call: TRBV2
j_call: TRBJ2-7
clone_size: many
cdr3_nt: TGTGCCAGCACCTTGAATTGGCGGGAGGGCGCAAGCTACGAGCAGTACTTC
cdr3_aa: CASTLNWREGASYEQYF

d_call: -
v_call: TRBV28
j_call: TRBJ1-5
clone_size: many
cdr3_nt: TGTGCCAGCAGTCGTCGGGGGAATAGCAATCAGCCCCAGCATTTT
cdr3_aa: CASSRRGNSNQPQHF

d_call: -
v_call: TRBV7-9
j_call: TRBJ1-1
clone_size: -
cdr3_nt: TGTGCCAGCAGCTTAACGACAATCACTGAAGCTTTCTTT
cdr3_aa: CASSLTTITEAFF

d_call: -
v_call: TRBV7-9
j_call: TRBJ2-3
clone_size: many
cdr3_nt: TGTGCCAGCGGAACAGGGCGCACAGATACGCAGTATTTT
cdr3_aa: CASGTGRTDTQYF

d_call: -
v_call: TRBV28
j_call: TRBJ1-5
clone_size: few
cdr3_nt: TGTGCCAGCAGTTCCAGGGGCACCCAGCCCCAGCATTTT
cdr3_aa: CASSSRGTQPQHF

d_call: TRBD1
v_call: TRBV5-1
j_call: TRBJ1-1
clone_size: -
cdr3_nt: TGCGCCAGCAGCTCCCAACAGGGGGACACTGAAGCTTTCTTT
cdr3_aa: CASSSQQGDTEAFF

d_call: -
v_call: TRBV7-2
j_call: TRBJ2-1
clone_size: few
cdr3_nt: TGTGCCAGCAGTCCTTCTTTTACGGATGAGCAGTTCTTC
cdr3_aa: CASSPSFTDEQFF

d_call: TRBD1
v_call: TRBV28
j_call: TRBJ2-4
clone_size: few
cdr3_nt: TGTGCCAGCAGTTTAGGAATAGGGGGCAGGAACATTCAGTACTTC
cdr3_aa: CASSLGIGGRNIQYF

d_call: -
v_call: TRBV6-6
j_call: TRBJ1-5
clone_size: few
cdr3_nt: TGTGCCAGCAGTTACTCCAGGGGTGCTAAGAATCAGCCCCAGCATTTT
cdr3_aa: CASSYSRGAKNQPQHF

d_call: TRBD1
v_call: TRBV7-9
j_call: TRBJ2-1
clone_size: few
cdr3_nt: TGTGCCAGCAGCCCCAAGGGACAGGGGGCTTACCACAATGAGCAGTTCTTC
cdr3_aa: CASSPKGQGAYHNEQFF

d_call: -
v_call: TRBV18
j_call: TRBJ1-1
clone_size: -
cdr3_nt: TGTGCCAGCTCACCCCGCCGGTCGGAAGCTTTCTTT
cdr3_aa: CASSPRRSEAFF

d_call: TRBD1
v_call: TRBV4-3
j_call: TRBJ1-5
clone_size: once
cdr3_nt: TGCGCCAGCAGCCAATCCGGACAGGTTAGCAATCAGCCCCAGCATTTT
cdr3_aa: CASSQSGQVSNQPQHF

d_call: -
v_call: TRBV28
j_call: TRBJ2-7
clone_size: few
cdr3_nt: TGTGCAACTGGGCATTTCTACGAGCAGTACTTC
cdr3_aa: CATGHFYEQYF